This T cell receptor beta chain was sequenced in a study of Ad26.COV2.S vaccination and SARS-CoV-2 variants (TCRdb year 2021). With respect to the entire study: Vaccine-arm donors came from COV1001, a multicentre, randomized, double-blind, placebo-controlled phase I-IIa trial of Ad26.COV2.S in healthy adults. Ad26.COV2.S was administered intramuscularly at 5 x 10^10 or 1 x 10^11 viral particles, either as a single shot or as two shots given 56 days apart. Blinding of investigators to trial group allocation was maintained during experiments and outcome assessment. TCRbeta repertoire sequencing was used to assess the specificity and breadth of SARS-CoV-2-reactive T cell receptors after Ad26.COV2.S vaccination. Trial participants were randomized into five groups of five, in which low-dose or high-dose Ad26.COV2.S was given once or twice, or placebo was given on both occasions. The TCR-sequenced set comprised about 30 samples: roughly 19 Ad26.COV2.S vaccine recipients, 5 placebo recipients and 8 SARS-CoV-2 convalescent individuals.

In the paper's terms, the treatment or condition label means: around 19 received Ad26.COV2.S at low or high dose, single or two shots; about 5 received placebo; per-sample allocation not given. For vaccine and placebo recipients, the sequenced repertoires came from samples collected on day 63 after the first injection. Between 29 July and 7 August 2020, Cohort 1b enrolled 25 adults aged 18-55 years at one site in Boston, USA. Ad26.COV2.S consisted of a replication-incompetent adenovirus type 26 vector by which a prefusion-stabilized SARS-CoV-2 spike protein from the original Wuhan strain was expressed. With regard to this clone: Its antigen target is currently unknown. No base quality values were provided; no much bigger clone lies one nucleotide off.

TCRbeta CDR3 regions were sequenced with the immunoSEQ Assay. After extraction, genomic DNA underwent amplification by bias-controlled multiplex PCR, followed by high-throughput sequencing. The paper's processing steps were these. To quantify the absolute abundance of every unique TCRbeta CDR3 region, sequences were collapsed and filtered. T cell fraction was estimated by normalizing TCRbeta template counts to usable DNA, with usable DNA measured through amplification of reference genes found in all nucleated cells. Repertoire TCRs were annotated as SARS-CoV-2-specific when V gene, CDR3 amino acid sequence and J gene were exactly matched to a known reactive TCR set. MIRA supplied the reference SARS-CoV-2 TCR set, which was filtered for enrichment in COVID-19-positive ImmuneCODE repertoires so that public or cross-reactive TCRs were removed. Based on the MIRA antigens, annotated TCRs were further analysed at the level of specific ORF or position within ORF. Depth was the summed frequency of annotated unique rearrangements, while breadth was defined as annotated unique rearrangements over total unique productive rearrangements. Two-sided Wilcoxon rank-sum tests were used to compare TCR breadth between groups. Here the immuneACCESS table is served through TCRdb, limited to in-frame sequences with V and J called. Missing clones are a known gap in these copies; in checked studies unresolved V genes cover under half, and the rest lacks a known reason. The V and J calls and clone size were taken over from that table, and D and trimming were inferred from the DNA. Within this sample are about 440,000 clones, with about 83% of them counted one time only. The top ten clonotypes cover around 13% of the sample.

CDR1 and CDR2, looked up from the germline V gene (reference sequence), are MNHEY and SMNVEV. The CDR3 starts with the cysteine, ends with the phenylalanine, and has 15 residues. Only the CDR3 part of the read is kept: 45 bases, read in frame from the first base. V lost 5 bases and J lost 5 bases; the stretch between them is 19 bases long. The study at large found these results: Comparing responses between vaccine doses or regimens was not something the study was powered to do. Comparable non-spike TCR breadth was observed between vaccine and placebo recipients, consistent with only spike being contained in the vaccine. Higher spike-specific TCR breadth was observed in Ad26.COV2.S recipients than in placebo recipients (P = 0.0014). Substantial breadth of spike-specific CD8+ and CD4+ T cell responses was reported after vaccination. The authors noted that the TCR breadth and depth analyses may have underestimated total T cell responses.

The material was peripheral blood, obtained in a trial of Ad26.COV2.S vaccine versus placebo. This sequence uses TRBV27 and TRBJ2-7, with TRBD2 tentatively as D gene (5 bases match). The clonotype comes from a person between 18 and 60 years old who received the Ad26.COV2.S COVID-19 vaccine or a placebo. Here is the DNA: TGTGCCAGCAGTCTGGGGTGGGGAGAATCTCACGAGCAGTACTTC. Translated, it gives CASSLGWGESHEQYF.